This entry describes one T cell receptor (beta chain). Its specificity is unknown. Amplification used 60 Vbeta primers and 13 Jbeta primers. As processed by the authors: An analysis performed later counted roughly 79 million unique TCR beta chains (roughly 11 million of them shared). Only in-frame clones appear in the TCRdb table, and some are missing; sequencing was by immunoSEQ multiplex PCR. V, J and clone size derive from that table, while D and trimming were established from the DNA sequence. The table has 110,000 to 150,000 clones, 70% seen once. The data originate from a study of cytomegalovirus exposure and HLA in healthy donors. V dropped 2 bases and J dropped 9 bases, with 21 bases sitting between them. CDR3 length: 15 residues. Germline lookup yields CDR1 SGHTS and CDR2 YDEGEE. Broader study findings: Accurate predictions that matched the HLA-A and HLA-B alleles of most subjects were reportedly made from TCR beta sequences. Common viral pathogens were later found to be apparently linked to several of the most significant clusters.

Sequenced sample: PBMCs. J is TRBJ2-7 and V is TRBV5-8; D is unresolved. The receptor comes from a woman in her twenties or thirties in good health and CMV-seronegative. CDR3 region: CASSFKSQNGLGQYV. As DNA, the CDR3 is TGTGCCAGCAGCTTCAAATCCCAGAATGGCCTGGGGCAGTACGTC.